The rows below give T cell receptor beta chains drawn from one sample of a study of T cells in Graves' hyperthyroidism and ophthalmopathy. TCRdb ran MiXCR on the multiplex PCR reads and lists one entry per CDR3 protein. The data hold a few hundred thousand distinct CDR3 sequences, with around 20% observed a single time. Specimen: blood. These receptors came from a man aged 18 to 35 with Graves' ophthalmopathy. CDR3s include the opening cysteine and the closing phenylalanine or tryptophan. Each record gives: J gene, V gene, clone size, D gene, CDR3 protein, CDR3 DNA. The D gene is left open where the match is weak. A row's size may be missing; if present it is once, few, many or a size class.

J: TRBJ1-4; V: TRBV5-1; size: few; D: .; CDR3: CASSLDRAGEKLFF; DNA: TGCGCCAGCAGCTTGGACAGGGCCGGGGAAAAACTGTTTTTT
J: TRBJ2-3; V: TRBV19; size: .; D: .; CDR3: CASGKTGTSTDTQYF; DNA: TGTGCCAGTGGGAAGACAGGGACTAGCACAGATACGCAGTATTTT
J: TRBJ2-2; V: TRBV7-9; size: .; D: .; CDR3: CASSSTAGTGELFF; DNA: TGTGCCAGCAGCTCAACGGCAGGCACCGGGGAGCTGTTTTTT
J: TRBJ1-4; V: TRBV19; size: few; D: .; CDR3: CASSIWGADEKLFF; DNA: TGTGCCAGTAGTATATGGGGTGCTGATGAAAAACTGTTTTTT
J: TRBJ2-3; V: TRBV18; size: few; D: .; CDR3: CASSPNTGLNTDTQYF; DNA: TGTGCCAGCTCACCAAACACAGGGCTCAACACAGATACGCAGTATTTT
J: TRBJ1-1; V: TRBV12-3/TRBV12-4; size: many; D: .; CDR3: CASSLLVPGDGSEAFF; DNA: TGTGCCAGCAGTTTACTGGTTCCCGGGGACGGGAGTGAAGCTTTCTTT
J: TRBJ2-2; V: TRBV7-9; size: many; D: .; CDR3: CASSPERVYAGELFF; DNA: TGTGCCAGCAGCCCAGAACGGGTATACGCCGGGGAGCTGTTTTTT
J: TRBJ2-7; V: TRBV28; size: many; D: .; CDR3: CASSLQGHEQYF; DNA: TGTGCCAGCAGTTTACAGGGTCACGAGCAGTACTTC
J: TRBJ1-2; V: TRBV3-1; size: many; D: TRBD1; CDR3: CASRQQGAESYGYTF; DNA: TGTGCCAGCAGGCAACAGGGGGCTGAGTCGTATGGCTACACCTTC
J: TRBJ2-7; V: TRBV12-3/TRBV12-4; size: few; D: .; CDR3: CASSMDRYEQYF; DNA: TGTGCCAGCAGCATGGACAGATACGAGCAGTACTTC
J: TRBJ2-1; V: TRBV6-1; size: .; D: TRBD1; CDR3: CASASSRDRIYNEQFF; DNA: TGTGCCAGCGCATCTTCCCGGGACAGAATTTACAATGAGCAGTTCTTC
J: TRBJ2-1; V: TRBV5-1; size: .; D: TRBD1; CDR3: CASSPGQGARSNEQFF; DNA: TGCGCCAGCAGCCCGGGACAGGGGGCAAGGTCAAATGAGCAGTTCTTC
J: TRBJ2-7; V: TRBV20-1; size: .; D: .; CDR3: CSARDRGEYEQYF; DNA: TGCAGTGCTAGAGATAGGGGGGAGTACGAGCAGTACTTC
J: TRBJ2-7; V: TRBV5-1; size: many; D: .; CDR3: CASSAGQTYEQYF; DNA: TGCGCCAGCAGCGCGGGACAGACCTACGAGCAGTACTTC
J: TRBJ2-7; V: TRBV13; size: many; D: TRBD1; CDR3: CASSFRDRGSEQYF; DNA: TGTGCCAGCAGCTTCCGGGACAGGGGGTCCGAGCAGTACTTC
J: TRBJ2-1; V: TRBV28; size: .; D: TRBD2; CDR3: CASSLWAGRGFGEQFF; DNA: TGTGCCAGCAGTTTATGGGCCGGGAGGGGTTTTGGTGAGCAGTTCTTC
J: TRBJ1-1; V: TRBV27; size: .; D: .; CDR3: CAGSSGISGTEAFF; DNA: TGTGCCGGCAGCTCGGGGATATCTGGCACTGAAGCTTTCTTT
J: TRBJ2-7; V: TRBV5-4; size: .; D: .; CDR3: CASSPAAGLAYEQYF; DNA: TGTGCCAGCAGCCCGGCGGCAGGTCTAGCCTACGAGCAGTACTTC
J: TRBJ2-2; V: TRBV28; size: .; D: TRBD2; CDR3: CASRNRLAVINTGELFF; DNA: TGTGCCAGCAGAAACAGACTAGCGGTGATCAACACCGGGGAGCTGTTTTTT
J: TRBJ2-1; V: TRBV29-1; size: few; D: TRBD1; CDR3: CSVGTARNEQFF; DNA: TGCAGCGTGGGGACAGCGAGAAATGAGCAGTTCTTC
J: TRBJ1-2; V: TRBV6-5; size: .; D: TRBD1; CDR3: CASSYSDQDRGIPNYGYTF; DNA: TGTGCCAGCAGTTACAGCGACCAGGACAGGGGAATTCCTAACTATGGCTACACCTTC
J: TRBJ2-3; V: TRBV7-9; size: few; D: TRBD1; CDR3: CASSAPGQLTDTQYF; DNA: TGTGCCAGCAGCGCACCGGGACAGCTCACAGATACGCAGTATTTT
J: TRBJ2-6; V: TRBV3-1; size: many; D: .; CDR3: CASRASGANVLTF; DNA: TGTGCCAGCAGGGCATCTGGGGCCAACGTCCTGACTTTC
J: TRBJ1-2; V: TRBV6-2/TRBV6-3; size: many; D: TRBD1; CDR3: CASRPQQGAYGYTF; DNA: TGTGCCAGCAGGCCGCAACAGGGGGCCTATGGCTACACCTTC
J: TRBJ2-5; V: TRBV24-1; size: many; D: TRBD2; CDR3: CATSDPRTSGETQYF; DNA: TGTGCCACCAGTGATCCCAGGACTAGCGGAGAGACCCAGTACTTC
J: TRBJ1-1; V: TRBV9; size: many; D: TRBD1; CDR3: CASSVAPTGLNTEAFF; DNA: TGTGCCAGCAGCGTAGCCCCGACAGGGTTGAACACTGAAGCTTTCTTT
J: TRBJ2-7; V: TRBV14; size: few; D: .; CDR3: CASSQANEGRYEQYF; DNA: TGTGCCAGCAGCCAAGCGAATGAGGGTCGGTACGAGCAGTACTTC